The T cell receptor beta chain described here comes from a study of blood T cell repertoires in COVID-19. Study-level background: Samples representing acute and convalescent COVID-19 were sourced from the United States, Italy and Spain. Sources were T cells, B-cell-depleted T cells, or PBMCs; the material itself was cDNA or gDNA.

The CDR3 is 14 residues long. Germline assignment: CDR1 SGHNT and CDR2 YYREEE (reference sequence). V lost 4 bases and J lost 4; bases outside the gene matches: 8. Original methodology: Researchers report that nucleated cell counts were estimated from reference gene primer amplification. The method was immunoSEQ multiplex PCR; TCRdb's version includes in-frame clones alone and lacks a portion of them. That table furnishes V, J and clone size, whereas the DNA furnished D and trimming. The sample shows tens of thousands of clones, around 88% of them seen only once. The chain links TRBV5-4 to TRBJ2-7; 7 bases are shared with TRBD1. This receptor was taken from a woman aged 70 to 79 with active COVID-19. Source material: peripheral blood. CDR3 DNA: TGTGCCAGCAGCGTCGACAGGGAAGTATACGAGCAGTACTTC. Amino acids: CASSVDREVYEQYF.